A selection of T cell receptor beta chains follows, all from one sample in a study of T cell responses to AZD1222 COVID-19 vaccine. TCRdb's copy holds only in-frame clones and misses some; the assay was immunoSEQ multiplex PCR. The sample has 140,000 to 150,000 clones; about 93% are singletons. The specimen was peripheral blood, collected on day 0 of AZD1222 vaccination. These TCRs come from an adult in good health. Both conserved end residues are part of each CDR3. The D gene is left open where the match is weak. Only part of the rows carry a size: once, few, many, or a class if the clone is expanded.

size: NA
J: TRBJ2-7
D: NA
V: TRBV6-1
DNA: TGTGCCAGCAGTGAAGTCAAAATGGCGGTCTCCTACGAGCAGTACTTC
CDR3: CASSEVKMAVSYEQYF

size: once
J: TRBJ2-1
D: NA
V: TRBV25-1
DNA: TGTGCCAGTAACAATGAGCAGTTCTTC
CDR3: CASNNEQFF

size: NA
J: TRBJ1-4
D: TRBD1
V: TRBV2
DNA: TGTGCCAGCAGTCAGGACAGGGCTGGGGAAAAACTGTTTTTT
CDR3: CASSQDRAGEKLFF

size: NA
J: TRBJ1-5
D: NA
V: TRBV9
DNA: TGTGCCAGCAGCGTAGCTTATGAAGGGGAAAAGCATTTT
CDR3: CASSVAYEGEKHF

size: NA
J: TRBJ1-2
D: TRBD1
V: TRBV19
DNA: TGTGCCAGTAGTGCCGGGACAGGGGGGAGCTATGGCTACACCTTC
CDR3: CASSAGTGGSYGYTF

size: NA
J: TRBJ2-5
D: NA
V: TRBV7-9
DNA: TGTGCCAGCAGCTTAGAAGGAGGGCTCCAAGAGACCCAGTACTTC
CDR3: CASSLEGGLQETQYF

size: NA
J: TRBJ2-2
D: TRBD2
V: TRBV10-3
DNA: TGTGCCATCAGGGCTAGCGGGGGTGGCACCGGGGAGCTGTTTTTT
CDR3: CAIRASGGGTGELFF

size: few
J: TRBJ2-5
D: NA
V: TRBV7-9
DNA: TGTGCCAGCAGGGCTACAGGGTTGGTGGAGACCCAGTACTTC
CDR3: CASRATGLVETQYF

size: NA
J: TRBJ2-2
D: NA
V: TRBV5-1
DNA: TGCGCCAGCAGATCGACAGCCACCGGGGAGCTGTTTTTT
CDR3: CASRSTATGELFF

size: NA
J: TRBJ1-2
D: NA
V: TRBV9
DNA: TGTGCCAGCAGCGTAGACCGCGGACTCTATGGCTACACCTTC
CDR3: CASSVDRGLYGYTF

size: NA
J: TRBJ1-2
D: NA
V: TRBV12-3/TRBV12-4
DNA: TGTGCCAGCAGTTTAACAGCTAACTATGGCTACACCTTC
CDR3: CASSLTANYGYTF

size: NA
J: TRBJ1-5
D: TRBD1
V: TRBV10-2
DNA: TGCGCCAGCACCCCGGGACAGTATAGCAATCAGCCCCAGCATTTT
CDR3: CASTPGQYSNQPQHF

size: NA
J: TRBJ2-5
D: TRBD1
V: TRBV28
DNA: TGTGCCAGCAGCTCAGGGGGAGAGACCCAGTACTTC
CDR3: CASSSGGETQYF

size: NA
J: TRBJ2-3
D: NA
V: TRBV5-1
DNA: TGCGCCAGCAGCTTGGGTGGCACAGATACGCAGTATTTT
CDR3: CASSLGGTDTQYF

size: NA
J: TRBJ1-2
D: NA
V: TRBV2
DNA: TGTGCCAGCAGCGAAGACAGAAACAACTATGGCTACACCTTC
CDR3: CASSEDRNNYGYTF

size: once
J: TRBJ2-7
D: NA
V: TRBV5-6
DNA: TGTGCCAGCAGCTTGGCGAAATGGGCCTACGAGCAGTACTTC
CDR3: CASSLAKWAYEQYF

size: NA
J: TRBJ2-3
D: NA
V: TRBV21-1
DNA: TGTGCCAGCAGCGAAAGCGCCGGGACAGGGCCGTCTTCTAGCACAGATACGCAGTATTTT
CDR3: CASSESAGTGPSSSTDTQYF

size: NA
J: TRBJ2-4
D: NA
V: TRBV7-2
DNA: TGTGCCAGCAGCTTTGCAGCTAGGGCCAAAAACATTCAGTACTTC
CDR3: CASSFAARAKNIQYF

size: few
J: TRBJ1-1
D: TRBD1
V: TRBV2
DNA: TGTGCCAGCAGTGAAGCGCAACAGGGGGTAACTGAAGCTTTCTTT
CDR3: CASSEAQQGVTEAFF

size: NA
J: TRBJ2-1
D: NA
V: TRBV18
DNA: TGTGCCAGCTCACTAAGGACGGACAATGAGCAGTTCTTC
CDR3: CASSLRTDNEQFF

size: NA
J: TRBJ2-5
D: NA
V: TRBV3-1/TRBV3-2
DNA: TGTGCCAGCAGCCCCTCATGGGAGCAAGAGACCCAGTACTTC
CDR3: CASSPSWEQETQYF

size: NA
J: TRBJ2-7
D: NA
V: TRBV11-1
DNA: TGTGCCAGCAGCTTAGCAGTCTACGAGCAGTACTTC
CDR3: CASSLAVYEQYF

size: NA
J: TRBJ1-1
D: NA
V: TRBV28
DNA: TGTGCCAGCAGTTTGTTTCAGCCGAACACTGAAGCTTTCTTT
CDR3: CASSLFQPNTEAFF

size: few
J: TRBJ1-1
D: NA
V: TRBV4-2
DNA: TGTGCCAGCAGCCAAGATGAAGCGATGAACACTGAAGCTTTCTTT
CDR3: CASSQDEAMNTEAFF

size: medium-sized
J: TRBJ2-7
D: NA
V: TRBV6-1
DNA: TGTGCCAGCAGTTCGCTAGGAGGAGCCTACGAGCAGTACTTC
CDR3: CASSSLGGAYEQYF

size: NA
J: TRBJ1-5
D: NA
V: TRBV6-1
DNA: TGTGCCAGCAGTGAATCGTTTGGGAATAGCAATCAGCCCCAGCATTTT
CDR3: CASSESFGNSNQPQHF

size: NA
J: TRBJ2-2
D: NA
V: TRBV28
DNA: TGTGCCAGCAGTTTAGAAGGGGTCTACACCGGGGAGCTGTTTTTT
CDR3: CASSLEGVYTGELFF

size: NA
J: TRBJ2-7
D: TRBD1
V: TRBV10-3
DNA: TGTGCCATCAGTGTTAACCACGACAGGGGAACAGACGAGCAGTACTTC
CDR3: CAISVNHDRGTDEQYF

size: NA
J: TRBJ1-2
D: NA
V: TRBV5-6
DNA: TGTGCCAGCAGCTTGTTGGGGAATAGTGGCTACACCTTC
CDR3: CASSLLGNSGYTF

size: NA
J: TRBJ1-1
D: NA
V: TRBV18
DNA: TGTGCCAGCTCACCTAACGCTGTGAACACTGAAGCTTTCTTT
CDR3: CASSPNAVNTEAFF

size: NA
J: TRBJ1-6
D: NA
V: TRBV27
DNA: TGTGCCAGCCGTCAAACACGGGGTTATAATTCACCCCTCCACTTT
CDR3: CASRQTRGYNSPLHF

size: NA
J: TRBJ1-4
D: NA
V: TRBV6-5
DNA: TGTGCCACCACACCGTACGGAGGACGGAATGAAAAACTGTTTTTT
CDR3: CATTPYGGRNEKLFF

size: NA
J: TRBJ1-5
D: NA
V: TRBV7-9
DNA: TGTGCCAGCAGCCCGGACGGTTCGGGCAATCAGCCCCAGCATTTT
CDR3: CASSPDGSGNQPQHF

size: NA
J: TRBJ2-1
D: TRBD2
V: TRBV19
DNA: TGTGCCAGTAGTCTCGGGACTAGCCTCAATGAGCAGTTCTTC
CDR3: CASSLGTSLNEQFF

size: NA
J: TRBJ2-3
D: NA
V: TRBV29-1
DNA: TGCAGCGTTGAAAACAGGGTCCAAGATACGCAGTATTTT
CDR3: CSVENRVQDTQYF

size: NA
J: TRBJ2-1
D: NA
V: TRBV27
DNA: TGTGCCAGCGCTAGGGGCTACAATGAGCAGTTCTTC
CDR3: CASARGYNEQFF

size: NA
J: TRBJ2-1
D: TRBD2
V: TRBV9
DNA: TGTGCCAGCAGCGTAGAACTAGCGGAGTACAATGAGCAGTTCTTC
CDR3: CASSVELAEYNEQFF

size: NA
J: TRBJ2-5
D: TRBD1
V: TRBV5-1
DNA: TGCGCCAGCGGACTCGACCCGACAGGGGCTCCGAAAGAGACCCAGTACTTC
CDR3: CASGLDPTGAPKETQYF

size: NA
J: TRBJ1-3
D: NA
V: TRBV19
DNA: TGTGCCAGTGCCAGAGAGGGCGCGGGCAGGGGCCTCTCTGGAAATACCATATATTTT
CDR3: CASAREGAGRGLSGNTIYF

size: NA
J: TRBJ2-1
D: NA
V: TRBV6-5
DNA: TGTGCCAGCAGCGGACGGTACAATGAGCAGTTCTTC
CDR3: CASSGRYNEQFF

size: once
J: TRBJ2-1
D: TRBD2
V: TRBV2
DNA: TGTGCCAGCAGTGAGGCTAGCGGGAGGGTAAAGGGGTACAATGAGCAGTTCTTC
CDR3: CASSEASGRVKGYNEQFF

size: NA
J: TRBJ2-5
D: TRBD2
V: TRBV5-1
DNA: TGCGCCAGCAGCTTGGCGGGAGGGAGGCAAGAGACCCAGTACTTC
CDR3: CASSLAGGRQETQYF

size: NA
J: TRBJ2-1
D: NA
V: TRBV10-2
DNA: TGCGCCAGCGGCTGGACATTTCGGGGTAGTTACAATGAGCAGTTCTTC
CDR3: CASGWTFRGSYNEQFF

size: NA
J: TRBJ2-3
D: TRBD1
V: TRBV5-4
DNA: TGTGCCAGCAGCCATACCGAAACGACAGGGACGCAGTATTTT
CDR3: CASSHTETTGTQYF

size: NA
J: TRBJ1-2
D: TRBD1
V: TRBV19
DNA: TGTGCCAGTGGGACAGGGTCTAACTATGGCTACACCTTC
CDR3: CASGTGSNYGYTF

size: NA
J: TRBJ1-2
D: NA
V: TRBV7-2
DNA: TGTGCCAGTCCCACCGGGGCCCTCAATGGCTACACCTTC
CDR3: CASPTGALNGYTF

size: NA
J: TRBJ2-1
D: TRBD1
V: TRBV5-1
DNA: TGCGCCAGCAGCTCCAGCGCCCCCGGGACAGGGTTGGATGAGCAGTTCTTC
CDR3: CASSSSAPGTGLDEQFF

size: once
J: TRBJ2-5
D: NA
V: TRBV3-1/TRBV3-2
DNA: TGTGCCAGCAGCCAAGCCTCGACCCAGTACTTC
CDR3: CASSQASTQYF

size: NA
J: TRBJ1-5
D: TRBD1
V: TRBV30
DNA: TGTGCCTGGAGTGAGGGGGCATATAGCAATCAGCCCCAGCATTTT
CDR3: CAWSEGAYSNQPQHF

size: NA
J: TRBJ2-7
D: NA
V: TRBV2
DNA: TGTGCCAGCAGATCGGACACCTACGAGCAGTACTTC
CDR3: CASRSDTYEQYF

size: NA
J: TRBJ2-2
D: NA
V: TRBV5-1
DNA: TGCGCCAGCAGCCCAGGGACCGTGGCGAACACCGGGGAGCTGTTTTTT
CDR3: CASSPGTVANTGELFF

size: NA
J: TRBJ2-7
D: TRBD1
V: TRBV5-1
DNA: TGCGCCAGCAGCCTAAAGCCAGGGGGCAACGCATACCTTAGCTCCTACGAGCAGTACTTC
CDR3: CASSLKPGGNAYLSSYEQYF

size: NA
J: TRBJ1-2
D: NA
V: TRBV19
DNA: TGTGCCAGTAGTAGATCACTGACGGTAGCCTATGGCTACACCTTC
CDR3: CASSRSLTVAYGYTF

size: NA
J: TRBJ1-5
D: NA
V: TRBV30
DNA: TGTGCCTGGAGTGTTTCACTTAGCAATCAGCCCCAGCATTTT
CDR3: CAWSVSLSNQPQHF

size: once
J: TRBJ1-5
D: NA
V: TRBV7-9
DNA: TGTGCCAGCAGCTACGGGGGCAGGTCCAATCAGCCCCAGCATTTT
CDR3: CASSYGGRSNQPQHF

size: few
J: TRBJ2-7
D: TRBD2
V: TRBV18
DNA: TGTGCCAGCTCACCCCGGACTAGCGGGAGATTAGCCTACGAGCAGTACTTC
CDR3: CASSPRTSGRLAYEQYF

size: NA
J: TRBJ1-5
D: TRBD1
V: TRBV10-1
DNA: TGCGCCAGCAGTGAGGACAGGGTTCAGCCCCAGCATTTT
CDR3: CASSEDRVQPQHF

size: NA
J: TRBJ1-1
D: TRBD1
V: TRBV9
DNA: TGTGCCAGCGGATTACAGGGGGACACTGAAGCTTTCTTT
CDR3: CASGLQGDTEAFF

size: NA
J: TRBJ2-7
D: NA
V: TRBV3-1/TRBV3-2
DNA: TGTGCCAGCAGCCAATTCGGGCCCGAGCAGTACTTC
CDR3: CASSQFGPEQYF

size: few
J: TRBJ1-1
D: NA
V: TRBV7-3
DNA: TGTGCCAGCAGCTTTACGCCGCGCACTGAAGCTTTCTTT
CDR3: CASSFTPRTEAFF